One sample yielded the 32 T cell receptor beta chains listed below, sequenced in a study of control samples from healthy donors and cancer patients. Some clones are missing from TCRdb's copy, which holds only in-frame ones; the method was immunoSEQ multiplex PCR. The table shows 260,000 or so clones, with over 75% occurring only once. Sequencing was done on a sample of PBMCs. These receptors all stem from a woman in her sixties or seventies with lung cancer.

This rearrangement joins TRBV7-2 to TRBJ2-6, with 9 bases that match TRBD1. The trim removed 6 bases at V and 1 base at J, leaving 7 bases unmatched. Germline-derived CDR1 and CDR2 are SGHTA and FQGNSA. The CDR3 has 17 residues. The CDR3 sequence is CASRPGTGRSGANVLTF. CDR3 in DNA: TGTGCCAGCAGACCCGGGACAGGGAGATCTGGGGCCAACGTCCTGACTTTC.

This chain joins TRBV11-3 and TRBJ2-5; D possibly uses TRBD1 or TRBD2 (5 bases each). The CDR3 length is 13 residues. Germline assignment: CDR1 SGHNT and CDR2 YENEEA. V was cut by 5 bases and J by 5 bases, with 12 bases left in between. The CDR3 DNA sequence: TGTGCCAGCAGCCGTGGGGGTCAGGAGACCCAGTACTTC. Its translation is CASSRGGQETQYF.

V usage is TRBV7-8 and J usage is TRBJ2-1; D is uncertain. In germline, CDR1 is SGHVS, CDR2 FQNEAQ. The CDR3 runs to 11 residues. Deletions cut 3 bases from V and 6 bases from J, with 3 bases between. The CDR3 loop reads CASSLGNEQFF. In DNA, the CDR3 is TGTGCCAGCAGCTTGGGCAATGAGCAGTTCTTC.

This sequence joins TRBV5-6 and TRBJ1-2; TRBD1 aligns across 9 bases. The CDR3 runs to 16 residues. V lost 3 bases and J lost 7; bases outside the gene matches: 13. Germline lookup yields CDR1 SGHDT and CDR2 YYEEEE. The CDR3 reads CASSSGQGGLVSGYTF. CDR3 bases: TGTGCCAGCAGCTCGGGACAGGGCGGCCTTGTCTCTGGCTACACCTTC.

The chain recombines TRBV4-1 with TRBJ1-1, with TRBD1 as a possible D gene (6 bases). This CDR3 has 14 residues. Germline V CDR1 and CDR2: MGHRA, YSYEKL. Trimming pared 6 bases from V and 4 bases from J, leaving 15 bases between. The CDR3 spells CASSRPGATTEAFF. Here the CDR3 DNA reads TGCGCCAGCAGTCGGCCAGGGGCAACCACTGAAGCTTTCTTT.

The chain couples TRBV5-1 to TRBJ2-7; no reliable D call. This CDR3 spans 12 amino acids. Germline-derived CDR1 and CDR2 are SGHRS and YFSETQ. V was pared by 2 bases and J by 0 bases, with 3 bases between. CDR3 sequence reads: CASSFVSYEQYF. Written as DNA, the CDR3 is TGCGCCAGCAGCTTCGTCTCCTACGAGCAGTACTTC.

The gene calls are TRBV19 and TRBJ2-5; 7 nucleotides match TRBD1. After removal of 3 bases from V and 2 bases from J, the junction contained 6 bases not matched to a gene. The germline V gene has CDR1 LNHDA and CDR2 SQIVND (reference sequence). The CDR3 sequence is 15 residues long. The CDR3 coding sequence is TGTGCCAGTAGTATTCTAGGGACAGCGCAAGAGACCCAGTACTTC. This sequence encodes CASSILGTAQETQYF.

The CDR3 loop reads CASGAGGLGEAFF. The CDR3 DNA sequence: TGTGCCAGCGGGGCAGGGGGCTTAGGTGAAGCTTTCTTT. The rearrangement joins TRBV2 to TRBJ1-1, with 8 bases lining up with TRBD1. Unmatched junction bases numbered 9, after V lost 8 bases and J lost 7 bases. Germline assignment: CDR1 SNHLY and CDR2 FYNNEI. The CDR3 totals 13 residues.

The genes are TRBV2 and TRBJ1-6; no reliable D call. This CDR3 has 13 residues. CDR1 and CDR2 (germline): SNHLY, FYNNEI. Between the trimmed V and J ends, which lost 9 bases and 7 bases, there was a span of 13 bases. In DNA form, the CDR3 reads TGTGCCAGGAGCCGTTACTCCAATTCACCCCTCCACTTT. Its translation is CARSRYSNSPLHF.

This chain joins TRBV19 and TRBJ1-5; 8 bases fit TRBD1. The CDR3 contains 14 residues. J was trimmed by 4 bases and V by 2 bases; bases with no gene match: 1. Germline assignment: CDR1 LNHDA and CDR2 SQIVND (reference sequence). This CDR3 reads CASSIQGANQPQHF. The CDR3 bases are TGTGCCAGTAGTATACAGGGGGCTAATCAGCCCCAGCATTTT.

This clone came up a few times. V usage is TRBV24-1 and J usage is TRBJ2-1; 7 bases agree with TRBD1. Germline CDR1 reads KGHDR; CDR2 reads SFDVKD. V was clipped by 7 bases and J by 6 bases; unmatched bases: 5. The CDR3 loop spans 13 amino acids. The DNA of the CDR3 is TGTGCCACCAGCCTGACAGGGTTCAATGAGCAGTTCTTC. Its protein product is CATSLTGFNEQFF.

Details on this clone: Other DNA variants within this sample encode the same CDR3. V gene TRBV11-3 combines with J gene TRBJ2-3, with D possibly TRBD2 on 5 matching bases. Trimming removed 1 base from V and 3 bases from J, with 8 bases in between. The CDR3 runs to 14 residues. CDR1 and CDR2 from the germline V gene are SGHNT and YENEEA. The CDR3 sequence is CASSLGPGTDTQYF. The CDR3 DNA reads TGTGCCAGCAGCTTAGGTCCGGGGACAGATACGCAGTATTTT.

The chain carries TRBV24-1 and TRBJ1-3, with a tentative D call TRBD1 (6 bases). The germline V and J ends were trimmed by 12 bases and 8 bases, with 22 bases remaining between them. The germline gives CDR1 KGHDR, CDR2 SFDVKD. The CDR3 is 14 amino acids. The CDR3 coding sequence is TGTGCCCCGCCAAGCGGGAACAGGGTGCACACCATATATTTT. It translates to CAPPSGNRVHTIYF.

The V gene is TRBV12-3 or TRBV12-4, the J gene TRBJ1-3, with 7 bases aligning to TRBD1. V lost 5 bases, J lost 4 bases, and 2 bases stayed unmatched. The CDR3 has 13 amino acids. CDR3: CASSNRGGNTIYF. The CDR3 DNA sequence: TGTGCCAGCAGTAACAGGGGAGGAAACACCATATATTTT.

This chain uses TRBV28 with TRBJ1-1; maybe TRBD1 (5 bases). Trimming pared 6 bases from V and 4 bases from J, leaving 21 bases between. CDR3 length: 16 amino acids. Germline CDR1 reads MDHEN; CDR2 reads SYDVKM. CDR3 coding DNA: TGTGCCAGCAGATTGGATCAGGATCTGAGGGGCACTGAAGCTTTCTTT. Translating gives CASRLDQDLRGTEAFF.

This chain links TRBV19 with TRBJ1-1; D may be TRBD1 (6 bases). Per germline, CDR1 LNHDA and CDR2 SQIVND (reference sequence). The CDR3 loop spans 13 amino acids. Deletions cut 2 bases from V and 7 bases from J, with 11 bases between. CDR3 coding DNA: TGTGCCAGTAGTATACAGGACAGCCTTGAAGCTTTCTTT. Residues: CASSIQDSLEAFF.

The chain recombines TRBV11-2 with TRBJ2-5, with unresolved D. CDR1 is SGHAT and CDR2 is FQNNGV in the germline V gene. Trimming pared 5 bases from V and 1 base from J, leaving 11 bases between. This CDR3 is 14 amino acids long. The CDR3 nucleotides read TGTGCCAGCAGCGTCGGCTCCGTCCAAGAGACCCAGTACTTC. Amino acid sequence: CASSVGSVQETQYF.

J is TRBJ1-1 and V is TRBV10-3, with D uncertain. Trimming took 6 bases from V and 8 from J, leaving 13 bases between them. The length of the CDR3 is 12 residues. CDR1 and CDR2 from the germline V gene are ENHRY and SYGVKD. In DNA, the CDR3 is TGTGCCATCAGCGCGGATCGGCTAGAAGCTTTCTTT. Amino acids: CAISADRLEAFF.

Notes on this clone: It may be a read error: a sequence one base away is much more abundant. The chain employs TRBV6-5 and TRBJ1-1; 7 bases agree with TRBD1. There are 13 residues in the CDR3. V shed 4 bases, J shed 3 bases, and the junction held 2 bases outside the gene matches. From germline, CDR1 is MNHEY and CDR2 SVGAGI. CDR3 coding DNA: TGTGCCAGCAGTTTAACAGGGGACACTGAAGCTTTCTTT. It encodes CASSLTGDTEAFF.

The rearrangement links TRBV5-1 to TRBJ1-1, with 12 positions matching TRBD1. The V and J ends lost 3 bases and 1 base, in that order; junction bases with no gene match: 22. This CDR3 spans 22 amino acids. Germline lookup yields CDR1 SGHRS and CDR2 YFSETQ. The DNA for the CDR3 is TGCGCCAGCAGCTCCCTTTTCCGGGACAGGGGGCGTGGGGGCTTGCAGAACACTGAAGCTTTCTTT. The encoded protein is CASSSLFRDRGRGGLQNTEAFF.

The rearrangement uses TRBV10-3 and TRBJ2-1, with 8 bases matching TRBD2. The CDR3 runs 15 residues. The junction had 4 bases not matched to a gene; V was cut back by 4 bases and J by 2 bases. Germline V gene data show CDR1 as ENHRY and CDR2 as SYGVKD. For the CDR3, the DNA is TGTGCCATCAGTGCACTAGCGGCAACCTACAATGAGCAGTTCTTC. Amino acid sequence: CAISALAATYNEQFF.

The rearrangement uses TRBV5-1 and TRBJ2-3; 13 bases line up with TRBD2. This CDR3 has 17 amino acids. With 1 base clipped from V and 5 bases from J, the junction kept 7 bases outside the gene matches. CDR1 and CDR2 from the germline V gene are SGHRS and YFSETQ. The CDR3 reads CASSLNPRLAGGDTQYF. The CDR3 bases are TGCGCCAGCAGCTTGAACCCGCGACTAGCGGGGGGAGATACGCAGTATTTT.

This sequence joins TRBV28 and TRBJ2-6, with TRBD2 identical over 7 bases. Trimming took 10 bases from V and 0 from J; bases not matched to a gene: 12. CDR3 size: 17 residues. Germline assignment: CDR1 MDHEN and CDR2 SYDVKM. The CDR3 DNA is TGTGCCACCGGGGGGAGGGCCGTTATCTCTGGGGCCAACGTCCTGACTTTC. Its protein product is CATGGRAVISGANVLTF.

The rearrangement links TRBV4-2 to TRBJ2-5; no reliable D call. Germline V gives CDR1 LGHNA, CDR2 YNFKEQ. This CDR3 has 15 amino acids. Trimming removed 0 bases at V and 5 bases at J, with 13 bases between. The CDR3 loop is CASSQDLGPPETQYF. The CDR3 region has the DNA TGTGCCAGCAGCCAAGATCTTGGGCCCCCGGAGACCCAGTACTTC.

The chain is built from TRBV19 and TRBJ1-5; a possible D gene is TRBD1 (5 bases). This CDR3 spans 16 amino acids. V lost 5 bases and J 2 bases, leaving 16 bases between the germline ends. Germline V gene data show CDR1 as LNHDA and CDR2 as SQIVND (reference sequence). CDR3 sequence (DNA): TGTGCCAGTAGTGAAATTGGGGGGGTGGGCAATCAGCCCCAGCATTTT. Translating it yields CASSEIGGVGNQPQHF.

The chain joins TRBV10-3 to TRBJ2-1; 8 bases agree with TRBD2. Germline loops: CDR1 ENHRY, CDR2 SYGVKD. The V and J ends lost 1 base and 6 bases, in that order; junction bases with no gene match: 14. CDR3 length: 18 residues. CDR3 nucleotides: TGTGCCATCAGTGAGTTGGGGCAGAATCTAGCGGGTGTCAATGAGCAGTTCTTC. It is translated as CAISELGQNLAGVNEQFF.

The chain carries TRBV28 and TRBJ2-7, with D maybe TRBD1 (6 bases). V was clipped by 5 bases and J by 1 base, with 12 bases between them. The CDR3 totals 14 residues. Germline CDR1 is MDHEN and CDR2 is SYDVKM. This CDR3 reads CASSTQGRSYEQYF. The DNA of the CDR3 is TGTGCCAGCAGTACCCAGGGGCGTTCCTACGAGCAGTACTTC.

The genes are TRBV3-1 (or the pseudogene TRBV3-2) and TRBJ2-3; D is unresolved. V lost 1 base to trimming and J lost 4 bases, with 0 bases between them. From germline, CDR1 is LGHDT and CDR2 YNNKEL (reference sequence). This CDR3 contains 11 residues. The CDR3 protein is CASSQADTQYF. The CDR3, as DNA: TGTGCCAGCAGCCAAGCAGATACGCAGTATTTT.

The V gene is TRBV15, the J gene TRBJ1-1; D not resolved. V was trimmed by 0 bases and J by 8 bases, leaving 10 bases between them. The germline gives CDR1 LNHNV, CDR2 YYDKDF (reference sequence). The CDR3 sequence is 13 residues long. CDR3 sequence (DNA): TGTGCCACCAGCAGAGATTTCGGAGAGGAAGCTTTCTTT. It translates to CATSRDFGEEAFF.

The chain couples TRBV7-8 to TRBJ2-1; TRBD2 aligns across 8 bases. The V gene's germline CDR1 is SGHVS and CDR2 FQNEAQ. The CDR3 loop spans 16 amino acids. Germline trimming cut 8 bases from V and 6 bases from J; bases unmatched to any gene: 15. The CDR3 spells CASGDSGMRTGNEQFF. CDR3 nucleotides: TGTGCCAGCGGGGATAGCGGGATGCGTACGGGCAATGAGCAGTTCTTC.

The CDR3 loop is CASSPGQSFNEAFF. DNA of the CDR3: TGTGCCAGCAGCCCGGGGCAGTCCTTTAATGAAGCTTTCTTT. The rearrangement links TRBV7-3 to TRBJ1-1, with D perhaps matching TRBD1 (5 bases). The CDR3 contains 14 residues. V was clipped by 5 bases and J by 7 bases, with 17 bases between them. The germline gives CDR1 SGHTA, CDR2 FQGTGA.

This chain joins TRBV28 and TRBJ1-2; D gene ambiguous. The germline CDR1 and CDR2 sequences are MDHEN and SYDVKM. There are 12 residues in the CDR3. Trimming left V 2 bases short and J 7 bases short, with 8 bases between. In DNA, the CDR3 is TGTGCCAGCAGTTTACTGTTGGGTGGCTACACCTTC. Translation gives CASSLLLGGYTF.